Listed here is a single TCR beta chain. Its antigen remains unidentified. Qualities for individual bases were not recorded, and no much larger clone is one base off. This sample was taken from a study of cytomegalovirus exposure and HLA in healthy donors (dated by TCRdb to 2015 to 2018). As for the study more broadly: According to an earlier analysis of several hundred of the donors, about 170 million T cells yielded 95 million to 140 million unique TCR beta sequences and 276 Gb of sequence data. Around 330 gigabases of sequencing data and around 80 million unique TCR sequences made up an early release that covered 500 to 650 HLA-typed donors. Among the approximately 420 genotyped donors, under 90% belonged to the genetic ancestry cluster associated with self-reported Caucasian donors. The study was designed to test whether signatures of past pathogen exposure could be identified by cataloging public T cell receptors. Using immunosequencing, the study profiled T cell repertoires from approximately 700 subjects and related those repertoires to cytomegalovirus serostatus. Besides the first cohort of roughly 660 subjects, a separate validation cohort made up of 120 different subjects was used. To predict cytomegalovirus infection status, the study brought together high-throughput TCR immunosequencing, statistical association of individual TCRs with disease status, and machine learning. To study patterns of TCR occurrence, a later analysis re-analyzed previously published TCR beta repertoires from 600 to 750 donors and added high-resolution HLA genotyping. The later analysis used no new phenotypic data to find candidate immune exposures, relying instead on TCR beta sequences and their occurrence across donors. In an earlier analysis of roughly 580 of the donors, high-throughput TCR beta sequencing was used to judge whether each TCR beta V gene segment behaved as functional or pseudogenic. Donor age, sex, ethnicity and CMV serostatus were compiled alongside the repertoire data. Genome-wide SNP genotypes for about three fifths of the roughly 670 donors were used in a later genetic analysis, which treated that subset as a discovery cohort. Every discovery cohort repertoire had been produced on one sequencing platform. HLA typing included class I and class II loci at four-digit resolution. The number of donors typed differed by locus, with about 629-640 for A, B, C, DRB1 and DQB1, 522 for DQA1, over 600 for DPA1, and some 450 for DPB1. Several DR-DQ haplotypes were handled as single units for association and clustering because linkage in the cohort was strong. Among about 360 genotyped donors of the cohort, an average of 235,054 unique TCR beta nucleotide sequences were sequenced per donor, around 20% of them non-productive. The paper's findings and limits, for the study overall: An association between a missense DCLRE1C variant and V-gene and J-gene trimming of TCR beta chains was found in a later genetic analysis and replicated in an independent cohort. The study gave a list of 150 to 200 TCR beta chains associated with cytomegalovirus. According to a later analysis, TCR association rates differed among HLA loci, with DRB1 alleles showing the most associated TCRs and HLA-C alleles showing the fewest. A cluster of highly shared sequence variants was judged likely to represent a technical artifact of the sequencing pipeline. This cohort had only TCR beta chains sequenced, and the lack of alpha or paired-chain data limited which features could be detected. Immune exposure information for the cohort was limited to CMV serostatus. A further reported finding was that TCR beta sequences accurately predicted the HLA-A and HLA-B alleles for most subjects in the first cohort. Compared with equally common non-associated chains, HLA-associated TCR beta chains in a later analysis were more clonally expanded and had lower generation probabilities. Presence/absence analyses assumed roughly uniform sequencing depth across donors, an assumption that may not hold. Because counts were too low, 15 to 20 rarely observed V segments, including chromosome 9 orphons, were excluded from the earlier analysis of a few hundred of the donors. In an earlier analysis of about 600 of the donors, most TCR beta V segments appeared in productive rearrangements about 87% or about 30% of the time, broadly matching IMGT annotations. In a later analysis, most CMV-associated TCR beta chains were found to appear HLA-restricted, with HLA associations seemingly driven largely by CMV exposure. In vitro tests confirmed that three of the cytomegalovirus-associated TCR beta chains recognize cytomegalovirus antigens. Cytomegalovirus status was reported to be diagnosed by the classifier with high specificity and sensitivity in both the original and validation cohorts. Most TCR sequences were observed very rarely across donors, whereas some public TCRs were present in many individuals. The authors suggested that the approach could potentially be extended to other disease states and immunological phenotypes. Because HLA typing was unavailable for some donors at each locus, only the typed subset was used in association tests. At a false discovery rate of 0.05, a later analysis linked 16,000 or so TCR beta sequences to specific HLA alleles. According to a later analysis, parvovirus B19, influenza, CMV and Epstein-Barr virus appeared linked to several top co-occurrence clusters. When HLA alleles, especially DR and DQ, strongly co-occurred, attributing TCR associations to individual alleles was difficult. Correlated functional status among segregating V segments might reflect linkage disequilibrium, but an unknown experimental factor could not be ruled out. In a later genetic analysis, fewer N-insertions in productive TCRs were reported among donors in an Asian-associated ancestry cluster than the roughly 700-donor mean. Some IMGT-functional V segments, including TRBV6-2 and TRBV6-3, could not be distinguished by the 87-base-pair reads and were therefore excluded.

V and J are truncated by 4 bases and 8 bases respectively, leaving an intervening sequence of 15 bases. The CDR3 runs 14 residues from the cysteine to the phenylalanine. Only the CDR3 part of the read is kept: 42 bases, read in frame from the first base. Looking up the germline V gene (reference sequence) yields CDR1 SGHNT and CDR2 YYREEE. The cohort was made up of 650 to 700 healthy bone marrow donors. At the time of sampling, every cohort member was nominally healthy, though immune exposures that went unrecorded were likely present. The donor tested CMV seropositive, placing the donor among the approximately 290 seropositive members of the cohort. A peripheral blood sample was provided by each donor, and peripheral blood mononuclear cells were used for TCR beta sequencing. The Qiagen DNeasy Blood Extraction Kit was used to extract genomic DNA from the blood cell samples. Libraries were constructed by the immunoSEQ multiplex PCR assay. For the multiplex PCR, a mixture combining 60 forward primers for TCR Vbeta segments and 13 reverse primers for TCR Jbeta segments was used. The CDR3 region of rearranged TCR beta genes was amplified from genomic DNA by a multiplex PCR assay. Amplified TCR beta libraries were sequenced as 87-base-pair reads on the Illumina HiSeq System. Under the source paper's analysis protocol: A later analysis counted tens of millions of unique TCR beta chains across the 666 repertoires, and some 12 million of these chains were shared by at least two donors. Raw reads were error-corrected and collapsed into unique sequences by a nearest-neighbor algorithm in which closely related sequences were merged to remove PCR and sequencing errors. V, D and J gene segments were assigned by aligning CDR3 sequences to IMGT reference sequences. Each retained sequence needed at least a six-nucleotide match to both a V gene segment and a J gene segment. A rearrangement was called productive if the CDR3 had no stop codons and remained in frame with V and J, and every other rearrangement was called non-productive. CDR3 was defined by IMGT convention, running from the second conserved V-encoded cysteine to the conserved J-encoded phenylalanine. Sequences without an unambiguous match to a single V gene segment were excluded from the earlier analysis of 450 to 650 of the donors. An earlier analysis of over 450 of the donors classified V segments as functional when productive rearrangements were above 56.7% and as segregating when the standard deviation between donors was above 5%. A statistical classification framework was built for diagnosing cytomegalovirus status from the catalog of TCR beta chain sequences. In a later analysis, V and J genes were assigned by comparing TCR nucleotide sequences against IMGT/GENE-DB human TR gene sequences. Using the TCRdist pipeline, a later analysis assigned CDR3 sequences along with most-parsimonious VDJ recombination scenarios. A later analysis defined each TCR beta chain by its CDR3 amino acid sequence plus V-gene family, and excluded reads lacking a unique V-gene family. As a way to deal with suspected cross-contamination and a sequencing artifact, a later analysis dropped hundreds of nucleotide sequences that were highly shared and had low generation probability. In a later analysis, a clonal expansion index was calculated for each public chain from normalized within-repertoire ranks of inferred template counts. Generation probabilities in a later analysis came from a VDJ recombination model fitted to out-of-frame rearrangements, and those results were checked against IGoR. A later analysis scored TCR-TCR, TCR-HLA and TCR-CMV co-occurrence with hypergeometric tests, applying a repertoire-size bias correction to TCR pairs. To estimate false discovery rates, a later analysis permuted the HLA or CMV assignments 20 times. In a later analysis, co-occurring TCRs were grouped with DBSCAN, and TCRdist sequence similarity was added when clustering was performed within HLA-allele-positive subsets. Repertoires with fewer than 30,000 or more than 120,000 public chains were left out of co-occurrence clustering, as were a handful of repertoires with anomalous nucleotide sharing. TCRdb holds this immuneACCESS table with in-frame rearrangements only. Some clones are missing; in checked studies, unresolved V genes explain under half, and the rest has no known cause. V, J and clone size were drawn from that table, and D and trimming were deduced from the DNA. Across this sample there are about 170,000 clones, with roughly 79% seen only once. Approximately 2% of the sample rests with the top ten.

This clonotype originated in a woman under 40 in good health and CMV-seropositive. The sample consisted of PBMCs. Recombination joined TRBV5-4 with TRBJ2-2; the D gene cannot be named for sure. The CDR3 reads CASSPQQRLGELFF. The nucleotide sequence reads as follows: TGTGCCAGCAGCCCCCAACAACGTCTTGGGGAGCTGTTTTTT.